Below, one T cell receptor (beta chain) is given with its context. The data derive from a study of control samples from healthy donors and cancer patients. The CDR3 totals 12 residues. Germline V gene lookup returns CDR1 SGHAT and CDR2 FQNNGV. V shed 0 bases and J shed 7 bases, with 3 bases lying between them. TCRdb's copy holds only in-frame clones and misses some; the assay was immunoSEQ multiplex PCR. The data hold about 170,000 clones, with approximately 90% observed a single time. The sequenced sample was blood. The receptor's source is a man aged 30 to 39 in good health. The chain recombines TRBV11-2 with TRBJ1-4; D ambiguous. The CDR3 protein is CASSLESEKLFF. In nucleotides, the CDR3 is TGTGCCAGCAGCTTAGAGAGTGAAAAACTGTTTTTT.